These 10 T cell receptor beta chains came from one sample sequenced in a study of T cells in Graves' hyperthyroidism and ophthalmopathy. RNA transcripts were the template for amplifying TCR beta CDR3 regions. With the HTBI primer set, the TCR CDR3 went through a first round of RT-PCR. TCRdb re-called the multiplex PCR reads through MiXCR, storing one row per CDR3 protein. The sample contains roughly 350,000 distinct CDR3 sequences, 12% to 15% of which appear only once. Specimen: blood. The receptors were sampled from a woman in her forties with Graves' ophthalmopathy.

Of note for this clonotype: Just one base apart from a much larger clone, this may be a read error. V gene TRBV6-5 combines with J gene TRBJ1-2, with TRBD1 matching 9 bases. Germline V gives CDR1 MNHEY, CDR2 SVGAGI. The CDR3 spans 13 residues. CDR3 residues: CVSSYRGRDGYTF. The CDR3 region has the DNA TGTGTCAGCAGTTACAGGGGGCGCGATGGCTACACCTTC.

This chain connects TRBV20-1 to TRBJ1-5; no reliable D call. The CDR3 covers 18 residues. V was trimmed by 0 bases and J by 8 bases, leaving 26 bases between them. Germline CDR1 reads DFQATT; CDR2 reads SNEGSKA (reference sequence). CDR3 DNA sequence: TGCAGTGCTAGAGATTATGGCGCAACTACGGGAGGGATGGAGCCCCAGCATTTT. This codes for CSARDYGATTGGMEPQHF.

This clonotype was counted between two and nine times. The J gene is TRBJ2-5, the V gene TRBV18; no firm D call. V was cut by 3 bases and J by 4 bases, with 6 bases left in between. From germline, CDR1 is KGHSH and CDR2 LQKENI. The CDR3 totals 12 residues. CDR3 in amino acids: CASSPKTETQYF. CDR3 in DNA: TGTGCCAGCTCACCTAAGACAGAGACCCAGTACTTC.

The rearrangement uses TRBV3-1 and TRBJ2-7, with D possibly being TRBD1 or TRBD2 (6 bases each). CDR1 and CDR2 from the germline V gene are LGHDT and YNNKEL (reference sequence). V was pared by 1 base and J by 4 bases, with 17 bases between. The CDR3 is 16 residues long. CDR3 sequence reads: CASSQGGAGGIYEQYF. Here the CDR3 DNA reads TGTGCCAGCAGCCAAGGGGGGGCAGGCGGGATTTACGAGCAGTACTTC.

This clonotype was seen at least ten times. This chain joins TRBV5-1 and TRBJ2-3; 8 bases are shared with TRBD1. Unmatched junction bases numbered 30, after V lost 4 bases and J lost 5 bases. CDR1 SGHRS and CDR2 YFSETQ come from the germline V gene. The CDR3 runs 22 residues. CDR3 sequence (DNA): TGCGCCAGCAGCACTGGACAGGGTCTAAGGAATCTAGCAAACCTAGGGGGAGATACGCAGTATTTT. Amino acid sequence: CASSTGQGLRNLANLGGDTQYF.

This clonotype has at least ten counts. The CDR3 here is CASSLRLAQPQHF. CDR3 DNA sequence: TGTGCCAGCAGTTTAAGGCTCGCTCAGCCCCAGCATTTT. The chain carries TRBV12-3 or TRBV12-4 and TRBJ1-5; D is unclear. This CDR3 is 13 amino acids long. Trimming removed 2 bases from V and 6 bases from J, with 8 bases in between.

The V and J genes are TRBV20-1 and TRBJ2-2, with 10 bases fitting TRBD1. V shed 5 bases, J shed 7 bases, and the junction held 10 bases outside the gene matches. The germline V gene encodes CDR1 DFQATT and CDR2 SNEGSKA (reference sequence). The CDR3 extends over 15 amino acids. The CDR3: CSAEVPGQGSGELFF. Here the CDR3 DNA reads TGCAGTGCTGAGGTTCCGGGACAGGGGAGCGGGGAGCTGTTTTTT.

This clonotype was detected ten times or more. The chain joins TRBV11-2 to TRBJ1-2, with D uncertain. The CDR3 extends over 13 amino acids. Germline-derived CDR1 and CDR2 are SGHAT and FQNNGV. With 3 bases removed from V and 6 bases from J, the gap between germline ends came to 11 bases. CDR3 nucleotides: TGTGCCAGCAGCTTGGAACGAGGGCATGGCTACACCTTC. It codes for CASSLERGHGYTF.

This clonotype was counted at least ten times. V is TRBV20-1 and J is TRBJ2-5; tentatively, D is TRBD1 (6 bases). Per germline, CDR1 DFQATT and CDR2 SNEGSKA (reference sequence). The CDR3 is 13 amino acids. The V gene lost 5 bases and the J gene lost 3 bases, with 13 bases spanning the gap. For the CDR3, the DNA is TGCAGTGCTTATGGACAGTGGAAAGAGACCCAGTACTTC. Translated, it gives CSAYGQWKETQYF.

This clonotype showed up many times. This chain connects TRBV5-1 to TRBJ1-2; D call uncertain. V lost 0 bases and J 6 bases, leaving 12 bases between the germline ends. The CDR3 loop spans 14 amino acids. From germline, CDR1 is SGHRS and CDR2 YFSETQ. The CDR3: CASSLADPRNGYTF. The CDR3 coding sequence is TGCGCCAGCAGCTTGGCCGACCCACGCAATGGCTACACCTTC.